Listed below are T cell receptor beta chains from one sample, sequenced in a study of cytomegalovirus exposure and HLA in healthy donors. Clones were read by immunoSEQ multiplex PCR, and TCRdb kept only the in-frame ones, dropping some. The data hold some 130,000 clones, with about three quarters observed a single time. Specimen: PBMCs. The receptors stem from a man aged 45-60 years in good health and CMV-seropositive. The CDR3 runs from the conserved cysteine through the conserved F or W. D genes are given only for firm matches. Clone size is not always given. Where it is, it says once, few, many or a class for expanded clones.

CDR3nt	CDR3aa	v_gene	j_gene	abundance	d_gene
TGTGCCAGCAGCCAGCCGGACAGGTTGGACACTGAAGCTTTCTTT	CASSQPDRLDTEAFF	TRBV4-2	TRBJ1-1	-	TRBD1
TGTGCCAGCAGCCCCTTGGGGGGACAGGGAGGTTCACCCCTCCACTTT	CASSPLGGQGGSPLHF	TRBV11-2	TRBJ1-6	-	TRBD1
TGCAGTGCCTTAGTAACAGATACGCAGTATTTT	CSALVTDTQYF	TRBV20-1	TRBJ2-3	-	-
TGTGCCAGCAGCAAAAGGCCGACAGGAATTTCCCTATCGAAAAAGTACTTC	CASSKRPTGISLSKKYF	TRBV21-1	TRBJ2-7	-	-
TGTGCCAGTAGCCCCGGGGGGGTGGGGACTGAAGCTTTCTTT	CASSPGGVGTEAFF	TRBV19	TRBJ1-1	once	-
TGCGCCAGCAGCCAAGAAGTACGGGGGGGTTACAATGAGCAGTTCTTC	CASSQEVRGGYNEQFF	TRBV4-3	TRBJ2-1	-	TRBD2
TGTGCCACCAGCAGATTACGGGGCTCCTACAATGAGCAGTTCTTC	CATSRLRGSYNEQFF	TRBV15	TRBJ2-1	-	-
TGTGCCAGCTCACCCGAGACAGGGATCGGCTACACCTTC	CASSPETGIGYTF	TRBV18	TRBJ1-2	-	TRBD1
TGCGCCAGCAGCCGGGACAACAACTATGGCTACACCTTC	CASSRDNNYGYTF	TRBV10-1	TRBJ1-2	-	-
TGTGCCATCAGTGAGCCAGGACAGGGCCTCTCCTACGAGCAGTACTTC	CAISEPGQGLSYEQYF	TRBV10-3	TRBJ2-7	-	TRBD1
TGCGCCAGCAGTGTAGGGACAGACACTGAAGCTTTCTTT	CASSVGTDTEAFF	TRBV10-1	TRBJ1-1	-	TRBD1
TGTGCCAGTAGCAATCCGTCTGGGACAGGCCATCAAGGACTCCAGCATTTT	CASSNPSGTGHQGLQHF	TRBV19	TRBJ1-5	-	TRBD1
TGTGCCAGCTCACCACGGGGGACTAGCGATACAGATACGCAGTATTTT	CASSPRGTSDTDTQYF	TRBV18	TRBJ2-3	-	TRBD2
TGTGCCAGCTCACCCAGGGGGCAATACGAAAACACCATATATTTT	CASSPRGQYENTIYF	TRBV18	TRBJ1-3	-	TRBD1
TGCAGTGCGACAGGGAGGACTGAAGCTTTCTTT	CSATGRTEAFF	TRBV20-1	TRBJ1-1	-	TRBD1
TGTGCCAGCAGTCCCAAGCCGGGACAGATTAATGAAAAACTGTTTTTT	CASSPKPGQINEKLFF	TRBV27	TRBJ1-4	-	TRBD1
TGTGCCAGCAGTTTAAAGGGGGCTGGTAGCTACGAGCAGTACTTC	CASSLKGAGSYEQYF	TRBV27	TRBJ2-7	few	TRBD1
TGTGCCAGCAGCTTGGAGAGTTATGGCTACACCTTC	CASSLESYGYTF	TRBV5-4	TRBJ1-2	-	-
TGTGCCAGCTCGCAAGGTGGGACAGGAGTTGAGCAGTTCTTC	CASSQGGTGVEQFF	TRBV18	TRBJ2-1	-	TRBD1
TGTGCCAGCAGTGAACGGAGAGGCCTCTCCTACAATGAGCAGTTCTTC	CASSERRGLSYNEQFF	TRBV6-1	TRBJ2-1	-	-
TGTGCCACCGGCAGACAGGGAAACACTGAAGCTTTCTTT	CATGRQGNTEAFF	TRBV15	TRBJ1-1	-	TRBD1
TGTGCCAGCACCGGAACCACCTACGAGCGGTACTTC	CASTGTTYERYF	TRBV2	TRBJ2-7	-	-
TGTGCCAGCAGTTACCCGGGACAGGGGGCCCCTGAAGCTTTCTTT	CASSYPGQGAPEAFF	TRBV6-6	TRBJ1-1	-	TRBD1